Listed here are 3 T cell receptor beta chains from one sample, sequenced in a study of T cell repertoires in cytomegalovirus infection. In TCRdb, the reads were re-called with MiXCR into one record per CDR3 protein. Here the sample spans roughly 230,000 distinct CDR3 sequences, 6% to 8% being singletons. Sequences were obtained from PBMCs. The receptors here all came from a human donor in good health (CMV status not recorded). Some clones in this sample may be carry-over from other donors' samples.

This clonotype was seen repeatedly, ten times or more. The chain uses TRBV7-2 and TRBJ2-5; 9 bases agree with TRBD2. The CDR3 extends over 15 amino acids. V trimming: 5 bases; J trimming: 6 bases; junction bases outside the gene matches: 10. The germline V gene encodes CDR1 SGHTA and CDR2 FQGNSA. The CDR3 sequence is CASSPRLAVGQTQYF. The CDR3, as DNA: TGTGCCAGCAGCCCTCGACTAGCGGTGGGACAGACCCAGTACTTC.

This clonotype was counted between two and nine times. The V and J genes are TRBV29-1 and TRBJ2-3; D assignment may be TRBD1 or TRBD2 (5 bases each). Germline loops: CDR1 SQVTM, CDR2 ANQGSEA. Trimming stripped 6 bases from V and 0 bases from J, with 10 bases between. This CDR3 is built from 13 residues. CDR3 protein: CSVPRDSTDTQYF. The CDR3 coding sequence is TGCAGCGTACCCAGGGACAGCACAGATACGCAGTATTTT.

CDR3 loop: CSVHTTVYGYTF. The CDR3, as DNA: TGCAGCGTGCACACGACGGTTTATGGCTACACCTTC. This rearrangement joins TRBV29-1 to TRBJ1-2; D gene ambiguous. The CDR3 is made up of 12 amino acids. Trimming took off 6 bases at V and 5 bases at J, with 13 bases between the two ends. Germline CDR1 SQVTM, CDR2 ANQGSEA.